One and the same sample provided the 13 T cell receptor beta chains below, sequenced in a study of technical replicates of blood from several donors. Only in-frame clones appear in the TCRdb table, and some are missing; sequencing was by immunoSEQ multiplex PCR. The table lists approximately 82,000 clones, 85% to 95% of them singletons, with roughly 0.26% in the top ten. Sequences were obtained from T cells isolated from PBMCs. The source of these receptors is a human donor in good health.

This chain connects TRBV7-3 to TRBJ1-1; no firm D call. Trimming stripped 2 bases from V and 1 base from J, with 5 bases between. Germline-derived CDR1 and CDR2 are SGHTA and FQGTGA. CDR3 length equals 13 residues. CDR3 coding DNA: TGTGCCAGCAGCTTAGACACGAACACTGAAGCTTTCTTT. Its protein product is CASSLDTNTEAFF.

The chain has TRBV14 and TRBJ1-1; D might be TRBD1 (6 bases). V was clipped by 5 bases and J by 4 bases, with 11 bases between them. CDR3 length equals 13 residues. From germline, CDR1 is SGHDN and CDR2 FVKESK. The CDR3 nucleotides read TGTGCCAGCAGCGTACAGGGCGCCACTGAAGCTTTCTTT. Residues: CASSVQGATEAFF.

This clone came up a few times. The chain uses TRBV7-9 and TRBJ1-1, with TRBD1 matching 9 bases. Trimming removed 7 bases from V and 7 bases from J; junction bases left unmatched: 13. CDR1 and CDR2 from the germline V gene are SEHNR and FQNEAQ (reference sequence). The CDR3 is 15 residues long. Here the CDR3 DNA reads TGTGCCAGCACTCCCGGGGACAGGGAGCGAGGTGAAGCTTTCTTT. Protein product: CASTPGDRERGEAFF.

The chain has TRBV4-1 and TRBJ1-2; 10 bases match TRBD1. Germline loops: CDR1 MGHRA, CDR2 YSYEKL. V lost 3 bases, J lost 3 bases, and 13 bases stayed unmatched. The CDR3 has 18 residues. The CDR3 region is CASSQIFAGQGVHYGYTF. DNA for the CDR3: TGCGCCAGCAGCCAGATATTTGCCGGACAGGGGGTGCACTATGGCTACACCTTC.

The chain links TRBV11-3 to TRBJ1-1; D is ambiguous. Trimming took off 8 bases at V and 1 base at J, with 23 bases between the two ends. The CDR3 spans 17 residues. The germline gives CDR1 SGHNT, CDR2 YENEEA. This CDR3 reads CASGMSGRRSENTEAFF. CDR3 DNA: TGTGCCAGCGGTATGTCGGGTCGACGATCCGAGAACACTGAAGCTTTCTTT.

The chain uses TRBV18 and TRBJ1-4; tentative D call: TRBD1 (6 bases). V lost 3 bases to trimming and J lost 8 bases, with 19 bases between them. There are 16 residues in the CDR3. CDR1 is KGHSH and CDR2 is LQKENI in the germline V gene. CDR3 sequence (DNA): TGTGCCAGCTCACCCTATCCAGGGGCCGTAATCGAAAAACTGTTTTTT. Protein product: CASSPYPGAVIEKLFF.

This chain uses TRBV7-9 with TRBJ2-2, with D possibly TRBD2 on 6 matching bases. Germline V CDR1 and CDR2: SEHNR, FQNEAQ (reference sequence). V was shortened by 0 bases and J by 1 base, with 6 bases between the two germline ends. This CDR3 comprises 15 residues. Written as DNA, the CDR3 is TGTGCCAGCAGCTTAGCTAGCGGGAACACCGGGGAGCTGTTTTTT. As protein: CASSLASGNTGELFF.

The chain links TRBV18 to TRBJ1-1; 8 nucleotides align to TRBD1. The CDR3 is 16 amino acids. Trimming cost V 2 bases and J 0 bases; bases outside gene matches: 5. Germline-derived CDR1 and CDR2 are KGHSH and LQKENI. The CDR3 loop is CASSPADRAVNTEAFF. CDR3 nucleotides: TGTGCCAGCTCACCAGCGGACAGGGCGGTGAACACTGAAGCTTTCTTT.

CDR3 nucleotides: TGTGCCAGTACTATGGGGACAGGGGCCGGGTATGGCTACACCTTC. It specifies CASTMGTGAGYGYTF. This sequence joins TRBV19 and TRBJ1-2; 10 bases map to TRBD1. J lost 5 bases, V lost 7 bases, and 10 bases had no gene match. The CDR3 is 15 residues long. CDR1 is LNHDA and CDR2 is SQIVND in the germline V gene (reference sequence). Variable domain in full (rest from reference TRBV19 and TRBJ1-2): DGGITQSPKYLFRKEGQNVTLSCEQNLNHDAMYWYRQDPGQGLRLIYYSQIVNDFQKGDIAEGYSVSREKKESFPLTVTSAQKNPTAFYLCASTMGTGAGYGYTFGSGTRLTVV.

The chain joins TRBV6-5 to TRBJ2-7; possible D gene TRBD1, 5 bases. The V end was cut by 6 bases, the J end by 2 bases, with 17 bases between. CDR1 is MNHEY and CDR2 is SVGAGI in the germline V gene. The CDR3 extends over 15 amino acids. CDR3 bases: TGTGCCAGCAGGACCCTAAGGCAGGGTACCTACGAGCAGTACTTC. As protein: CASRTLRQGTYEQYF.

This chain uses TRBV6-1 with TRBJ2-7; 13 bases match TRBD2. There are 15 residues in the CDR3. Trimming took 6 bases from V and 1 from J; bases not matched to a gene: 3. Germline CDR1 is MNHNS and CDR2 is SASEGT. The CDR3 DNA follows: TGTGCCAGCAGGAGACTAGCGGGAGGATCCTACGAGCAGTACTTC. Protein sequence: CASRRLAGGSYEQYF.

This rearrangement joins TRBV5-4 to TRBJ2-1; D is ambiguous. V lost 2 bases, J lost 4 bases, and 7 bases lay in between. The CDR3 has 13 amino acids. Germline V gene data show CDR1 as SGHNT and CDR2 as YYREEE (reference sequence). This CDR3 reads CASSFVPYNEQFF. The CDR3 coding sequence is TGTGCCAGCAGCTTCGTCCCTTACAATGAGCAGTTCTTC.

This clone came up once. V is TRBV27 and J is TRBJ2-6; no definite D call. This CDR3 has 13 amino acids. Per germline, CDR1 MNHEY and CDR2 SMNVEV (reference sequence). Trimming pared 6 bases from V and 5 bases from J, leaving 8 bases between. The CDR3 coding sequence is TGTGCCAGCAGACTAAACAGGGCCAACGTCCTGACTTTC. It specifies CASRLNRANVLTF.